This T cell receptor (beta chain) emerged from a study of blood T cells in healthy people across ages. Study at large: Per every two T cells, about one barcoded beta molecule was captured by template switching. Regarding the study as a whole: More naive CD4+ cells and higher diversity marked long-lived donors relative to aged donors.

A second PCR, run for roughly 7 to 12 cycles, used a sample-barcoded 5' primer plus a J-beta primer mix. TCRdb itself ran the 5' RACE reads through MiXCR, one entry per CDR3 protein. The table lists about 590,000 distinct CDR3 sequences, roughly 30% of them singletons, with 15% to 17% in the top ten. This clonotype was recorded once. What it recognizes is unknown. Donors ranged from about 6 to 90 years old and were healthy Caucasians in Russia. Each of the donors had approximately 10 milliliters of peripheral blood drawn into EDTA-treated Vacutainer tubes. This CDR3 is built from 12 residues. Germline CDR1 MNHEY, CDR2 SVGAGI. Trimming removed 4 bases from V and 8 bases from J, with 11 bases in between.

Sequencing input: blood. This chain links TRBV6-5 with TRBJ1-2; D unresolved. The source of this sequence is a woman at least 80 years old in good health. This chain's CDR3 is CASSSGWTGYTF. CDR3 bases: TGTGCCAGCAGTTCAGGATGGACGGGCTACACCTTC.